Included here is one TCR beta chain sequence, with context. Germline lookup yields CDR1 SEHNR and CDR2 FQNEAQ (reference sequence). The CDR3 spans 15 residues. V dropped 6 bases and J dropped 5; count of bases not matched to a gene: 8. In the study's own analysis: Reference gene primer amplification gave estimated nucleated cell counts. Profiling relied on immunoSEQ multiplex PCR, and the TCRdb table lists in-frame clones only, not all of them. The V and J calls and the clone size are those of that table, but D and trimming were determined from the DNA. The table lists 70,000 or so clones, over 80% of them singletons. The data are from a study of blood T cell repertoires in COVID-19. On the study more broadly: Samples representing acute and convalescent COVID-19 were sourced from the United States, Italy and Spain. PBMCs, B-cell-depleted T cells, or T cells provided the cDNA or gDNA that made up the material.

The chain uses TRBV7-9 and TRBJ2-3, with TRBD2 matching over 10 bases. Sequenced material: peripheral blood. The sequence came from a woman older than 75 with active COVID-19. CDR3 region: CASRPLAGAGDTQYF. The CDR3 region has the DNA TGTGCCAGCAGACCTCTAGCGGGAGCGGGAGATACGCAGTATTTT.